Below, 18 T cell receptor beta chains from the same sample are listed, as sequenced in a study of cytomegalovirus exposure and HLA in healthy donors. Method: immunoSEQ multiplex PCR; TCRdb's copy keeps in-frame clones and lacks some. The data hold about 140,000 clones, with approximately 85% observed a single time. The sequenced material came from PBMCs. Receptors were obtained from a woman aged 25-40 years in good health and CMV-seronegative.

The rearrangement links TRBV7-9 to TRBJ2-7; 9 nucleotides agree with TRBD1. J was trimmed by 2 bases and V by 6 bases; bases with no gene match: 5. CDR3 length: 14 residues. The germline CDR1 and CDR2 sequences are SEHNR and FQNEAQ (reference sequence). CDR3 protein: CASRPRQGAYEQYF. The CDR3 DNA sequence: TGTGCCAGCAGGCCCAGACAGGGGGCCTACGAGCAGTACTTC.

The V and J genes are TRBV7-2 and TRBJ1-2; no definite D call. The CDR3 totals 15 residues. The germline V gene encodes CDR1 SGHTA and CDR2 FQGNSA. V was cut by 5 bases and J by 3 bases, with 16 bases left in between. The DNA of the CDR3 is TGTGCCAGCAGCCTACTGGGCGCGGGTTACTATGGCTACACCTTC. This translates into CASSLLGAGYYGYTF.

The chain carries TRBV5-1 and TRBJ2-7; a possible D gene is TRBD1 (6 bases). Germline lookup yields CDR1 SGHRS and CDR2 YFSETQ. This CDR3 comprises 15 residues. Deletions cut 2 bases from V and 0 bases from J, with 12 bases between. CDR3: CASSFTGNPSYEQYF. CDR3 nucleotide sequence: TGCGCCAGCAGCTTCACAGGGAATCCCTCCTACGAGCAGTACTTC.

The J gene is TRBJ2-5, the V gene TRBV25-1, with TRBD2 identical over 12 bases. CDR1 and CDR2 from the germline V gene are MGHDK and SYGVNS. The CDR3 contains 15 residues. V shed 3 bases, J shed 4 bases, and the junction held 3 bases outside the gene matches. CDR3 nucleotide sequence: TGTGCCAGCAGTGACAGACTAGCGGGGGTAGAGACCCAGTACTTC. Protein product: CASSDRLAGVETQYF.

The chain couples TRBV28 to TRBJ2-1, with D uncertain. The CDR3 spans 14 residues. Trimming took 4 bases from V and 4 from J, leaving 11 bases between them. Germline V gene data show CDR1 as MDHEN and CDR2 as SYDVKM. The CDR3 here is CASSSMTLYNEQFF. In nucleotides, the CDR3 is TGTGCCAGCAGTTCCATGACTCTGTACAATGAGCAGTTCTTC.

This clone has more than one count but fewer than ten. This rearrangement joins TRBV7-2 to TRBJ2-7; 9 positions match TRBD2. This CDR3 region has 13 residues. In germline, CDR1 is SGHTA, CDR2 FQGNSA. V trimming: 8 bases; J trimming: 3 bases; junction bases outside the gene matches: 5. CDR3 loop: CASAIAGDYEQYF. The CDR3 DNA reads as TGTGCCAGCGCAATAGCGGGGGACTACGAGCAGTACTTC.

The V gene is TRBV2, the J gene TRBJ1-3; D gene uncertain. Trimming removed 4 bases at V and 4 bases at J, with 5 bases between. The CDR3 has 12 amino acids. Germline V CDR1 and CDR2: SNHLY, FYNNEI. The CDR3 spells CASSGSGNTIYF. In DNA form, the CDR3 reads TGTGCCAGCAGTGGTTCGGGAAACACCATATATTTT.

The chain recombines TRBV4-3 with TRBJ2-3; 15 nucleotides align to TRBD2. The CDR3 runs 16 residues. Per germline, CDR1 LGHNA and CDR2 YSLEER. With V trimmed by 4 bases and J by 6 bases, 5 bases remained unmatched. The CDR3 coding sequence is TGCGCCAGCAGCCGGGGACTAGCGGGGGGTATGGATACGCAGTATTTT. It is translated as CASSRGLAGGMDTQYF.

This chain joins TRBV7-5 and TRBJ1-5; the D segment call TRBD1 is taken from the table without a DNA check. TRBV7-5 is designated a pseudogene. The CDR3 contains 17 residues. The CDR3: CARSLPTGQGVNQPQHF. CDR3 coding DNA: TGTGCCAGAAGCCTCCCCACGGGACAGGGGGTCAATCAGCCCCAGCATTTT.

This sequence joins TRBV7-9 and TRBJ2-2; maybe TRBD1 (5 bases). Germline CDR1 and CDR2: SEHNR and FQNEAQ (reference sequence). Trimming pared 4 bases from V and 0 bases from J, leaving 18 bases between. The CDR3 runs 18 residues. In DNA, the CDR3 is TGTGCCAGCAGCTCGTCACAACGAGGACAAGCGAACACCGGGGAGCTGTTTTTT. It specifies CASSSSQRGQANTGELFF.

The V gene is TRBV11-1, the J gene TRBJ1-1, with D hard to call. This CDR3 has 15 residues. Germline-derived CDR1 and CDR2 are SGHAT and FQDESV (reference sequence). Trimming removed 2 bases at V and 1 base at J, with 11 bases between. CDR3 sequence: CASSLNAGSNTEAFF. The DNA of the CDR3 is TGTGCCAGCAGCTTAAATGCGGGATCGAACACTGAAGCTTTCTTT.

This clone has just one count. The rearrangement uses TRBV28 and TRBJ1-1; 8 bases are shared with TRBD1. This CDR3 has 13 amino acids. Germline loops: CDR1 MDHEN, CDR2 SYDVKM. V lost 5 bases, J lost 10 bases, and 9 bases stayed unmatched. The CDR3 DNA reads TGTGCCAGCAGTCCCCCCGACAGGGGTGTAGCTTTCTTT. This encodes CASSPPDRGVAFF. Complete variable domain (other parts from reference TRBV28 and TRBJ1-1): DVKVTQSSRYLVKRTGEKVFLECVQDMDHENMFWYRQDPGLGLRLIYFSYDVKMKEKGDIPEGYSVSREKKERFSLILESASTNQTSMYLCASSPPDRGVAFFGQGTRLTVV.

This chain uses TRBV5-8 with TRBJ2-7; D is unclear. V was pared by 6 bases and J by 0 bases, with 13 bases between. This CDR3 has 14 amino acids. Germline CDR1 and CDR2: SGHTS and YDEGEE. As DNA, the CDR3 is TGTGCCAGCACCCCACGGCGGAGCTCCTACGAGCAGTACTTC. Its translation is CASTPRRSSYEQYF.

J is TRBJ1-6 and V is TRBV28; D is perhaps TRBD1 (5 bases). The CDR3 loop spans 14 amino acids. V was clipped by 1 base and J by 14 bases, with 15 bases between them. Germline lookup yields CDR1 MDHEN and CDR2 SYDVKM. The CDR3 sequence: CASSLSAPGGSLHF. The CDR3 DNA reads TGTGCCAGCAGTTTATCGGCGCCCGGGGGTTCCCTCCACTTT.

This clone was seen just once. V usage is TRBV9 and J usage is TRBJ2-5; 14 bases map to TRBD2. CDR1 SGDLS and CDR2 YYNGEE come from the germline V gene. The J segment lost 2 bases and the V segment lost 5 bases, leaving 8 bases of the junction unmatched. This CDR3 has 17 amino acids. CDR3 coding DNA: TGTGCCAGCAGTGATGGACTAGCGGGGGGACTACAAGAGACCCAGTACTTC. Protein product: CASSDGLAGGLQETQYF. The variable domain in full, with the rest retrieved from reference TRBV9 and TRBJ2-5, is DSGVTQTPKHLITATGQRVTLRCSPRSGDLSVYWYQQSLDQGLQFLIQYYNGEERAKGNILERFSAQQFPDLHSELNLSSLELGDSALYFCASSDGLAGGLQETQYFGPGTRLLVL.

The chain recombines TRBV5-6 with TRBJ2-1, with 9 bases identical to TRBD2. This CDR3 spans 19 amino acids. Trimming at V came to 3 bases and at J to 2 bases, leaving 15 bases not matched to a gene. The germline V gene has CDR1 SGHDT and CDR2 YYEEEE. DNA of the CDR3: TGTGCCAGCAGCTCGGGTCTAGCGGGGATCCAGTACGCCTACAATGAGCAGTTCTTC. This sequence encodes CASSSGLAGIQYAYNEQFF.

CDR3 sequence: CASSELGGPNSPLHF. The DNA for the CDR3 is TGTGCCAGCTCCGAACTCGGGGGACCGAATTCACCCCTCCACTTT. The chain combines TRBV18 with TRBJ1-6; tentative D call: TRBD1 (5 bases). The CDR3 spans 15 residues. The V gene lost 6 bases and the J gene lost 7 bases, with 16 bases spanning the gap. In germline, CDR1 is KGHSH, CDR2 LQKENI.

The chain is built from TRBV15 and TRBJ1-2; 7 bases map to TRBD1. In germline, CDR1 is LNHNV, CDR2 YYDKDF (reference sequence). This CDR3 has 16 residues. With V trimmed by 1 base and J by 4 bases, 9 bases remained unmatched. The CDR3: CATSRVEGAEGYGYTF. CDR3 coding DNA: TGTGCCACCAGCAGAGTAGAGGGGGCGGAAGGCTATGGCTACACCTTC.